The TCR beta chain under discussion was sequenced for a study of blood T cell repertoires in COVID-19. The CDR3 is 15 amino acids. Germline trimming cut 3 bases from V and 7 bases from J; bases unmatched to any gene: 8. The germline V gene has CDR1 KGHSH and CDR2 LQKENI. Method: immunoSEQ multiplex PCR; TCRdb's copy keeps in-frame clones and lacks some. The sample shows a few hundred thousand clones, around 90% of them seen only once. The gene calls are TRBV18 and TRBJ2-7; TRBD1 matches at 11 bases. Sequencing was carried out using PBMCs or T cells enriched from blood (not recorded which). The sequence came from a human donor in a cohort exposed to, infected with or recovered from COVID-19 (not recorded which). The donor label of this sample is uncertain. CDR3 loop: CASSPNRDRGIEQYF. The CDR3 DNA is TGTGCCAGCTCACCTAATCGGGACAGGGGGATAGAGCAGTACTTC.